The entry that follows covers one TCR beta chain sequence. This clonotype was seen ten or more times. The target of this receptor is not known. It has no much larger one-base neighbor in the sample; base qualities were not kept. Germline trimming: 0 bases from V, 6 bases from J; junction bases outside gene matches: 8. According to the germline V gene (reference sequence), CDR1 reads SEHNR and CDR2 reads FQNEAQ. Its CDR3 holds 15 amino acids, cysteine through phenylalanine. Only the CDR3 DNA is retained, 45 bases long and in frame from the first base. The data originate from a study of T cells in Graves' hyperthyroidism and ophthalmopathy (dated by TCRdb to the late 2010s). General notes on the study: Peripheral blood was collected at initial diagnosis, before any treatment. To identify distinguishing TCR V-J signatures, a discovery cohort of around 100 patients was used, comprising some 45 with Graves' ophthalmopathy and 55 to 65 with stable Graves' hyperthyroidism. Prospective prediction of ophthalmopathy was tested in an independent validation cohort of 18 to 20 hyperthyroidism patients and 17 patients who later progressed to ophthalmopathy. The roughly 100 discovery patients were randomly divided into training and test sets at a 7:3 ratio. In addition, the study compared T-cell repertoires in thyroid tissue and in blood from five to seven Graves' hyperthyroidism patients. After blood sampling, hyperthyroidism patients were treated with methimazole at a starting dose of 30 mg daily, and ophthalmopathy patients were treated with high-dose intravenous methylprednisolone. The paper reports TCR Vbeta CDR3 sequencing of more than 120 peripheral blood samples: approximately 41 ophthalmopathy, fewer than 80 hyperthyroidism and 17 progressor patients.

The TCR beta CDR3 regions were amplified from the RNA transcripts. The first round of RT-PCR for the TCR CDR3 was performed with the HTBI primer set and the Qiagen OneStep RT-PCR kit. Libraries were constructed in a second round of multiplex PCR, after which size selection and purification were performed. The libraries were sequenced on an Illumina HiSeq2000 using paired-end 100 bp reads. As for how the authors treated the data: SOAPnuke was used to process the raw data, with reads discarded if the reads contained adapters or uncalled bases, had a mean Phred below 15, or lacked an exact constant-primer or identifier match. High-quality paired reads were merged using COPE v1.2.5, and each unique nucleotide sequence was defined as a clonotype. MiTCR v1.1 was used to align the clonotypes against IMGT TRBV, TRBD and TRBJ reference segments. The analysis was restricted to V-J combinations with a frequency above 0.0001, which together covered 99% to 99.2% of the repertoires. A TCS score was defined as the ratio between F50 (clonal expansion) and ExV (chaos), using BLOSUM62-based TCRdist between CDR3 peptides within each V-J. Welch's t-statistics and random forest reduced around 520 V-J features to 10 to 15, which were used in a naive Bayes classifier (R e1071). TCRdb reprocessed the public reads (quality trimming at Q25 with fastp, clone calling with MiXCR) and kept in-frame beta chains. Each entry is one CDR3 protein sequence, shown with its most common DNA and genes. TCRdb, not the authors, supplied the V and J calls. The sample table holds around 340,000 distinct CDR3 sequences, of which approximately 18% were seen once. The top ten clones comprise around 50% of the sample.

Stable Graves' hyperthyroidism was defined as no progression to ophthalmopathy during 18 months of follow-up. Hyperthyroidism patients were newly diagnosed, with disease duration under 2 months, and aged 18 to 65 years. Patients with uncontrolled infections, other autoimmune diseases, pregnancy or lactation were excluded. Clinical symptoms, serum thyroxine and TRAb, thyroid ultrasound, and orbital computed tomography formed the basis for the diagnoses. Ficoll-Paque density gradient centrifugation was used to isolate PBMCs from around 10 ml of fresh peripheral blood. Total RNA was extracted using Trizol reagent, and RNA quality was assessed on an Agilent 2100 Bioanalyzer. What the authors observed across the whole study: No statistical method was used to set the sample size in advance, and investigators knew the group allocation. During validation, the model predicted progression to ophthalmopathy a median of approximately 6 months ahead of onset, with around 71% sensitivity and roughly 75% specificity. A 13 V-J signature model separated ophthalmopathy from stable hyperthyroidism, with about 90% sensitivity and 81.08% specificity in cross-validation and 80%/75% in testing. Most expanded thyroid clonotypes (frequency above 0.001) were also found in blood, which suggests that blood repertoires may mirror thyroid immune responses.

The sequenced material came from blood. The receptor comes from a woman in her forties or fifties with Graves' hyperthyroidism. Recombination linked TRBV7-9 to TRBJ2-7, with 7 central nucleotides matching TRBD2. CDR3 loop: CASSLAGTTDGEQYF. At the DNA level, the sequence is TGTGCCAGCAGCTTAGCCGGGACTACGGACGGCGAGCAGTACTTC.